The 10 T cell receptor beta chains given below trace back to one sample, sequenced in a study of T cells in tumors after PD-1 blockade. Here immunoSEQ multiplex PCR was the method, and the copy in TCRdb shows in-frame clones only, minus some. This table has approximately 50,000 clones, approximately 79% appearing once. The starting material was PBMCs, obtained before anti-PD-1 therapy. The receptors here all came from a human donor with advanced basal cell or squamous cell carcinoma (not recorded which).

This chain uses TRBV6-5 with TRBJ2-2, with unresolved D. This CDR3 contains 13 residues. Looked up from germline, CDR1 is MNHEY and CDR2 is SVGAGI. V lost 6 bases to trimming and J lost 6 bases, with 11 bases between them. For the CDR3, the DNA is TGTGCCAGCAGCCTCACAAGGTCCGGGGAGCTGTTTTTT. Encoded protein: CASSLTRSGELFF.

The chain is built from TRBV7-8 and TRBJ2-7; the match to TRBD1 covers 9 bases. V shed 5 bases, J shed 4 bases, and the junction held 9 bases outside the gene matches. Germline CDR1 and CDR2: SGHVS and FQNEAQ. This CDR3 region has 15 residues. The CDR3 DNA reads as TGTGCCAGCAGCCTCTTACAGGGGGCAAGGTACGAGCAGTACTTC. Residues: CASSLLQGARYEQYF.

The chain carries TRBV12-3 or TRBV12-4 and TRBJ2-7, with a possible D match to TRBD1 (6 bases). V gave up 6 bases and J gave up 4 bases, with 10 bases separating them. CDR3 length: 12 residues. CDR3 nucleotides: TGTGCCAGCAGCCTTCAGGGGTACGAGCAGTACTTC. The encoded protein is CASSLQGYEQYF.

J is TRBJ1-6 and V is TRBV5-6; no reliable D call. The CDR3 covers 15 residues. V was pared by 1 base and J by 6 bases, with 11 bases between. Germline V gene lookup returns CDR1 SGHDT and CDR2 YYEEEE. The CDR3 region has the DNA TGTGCCAGCAGCTTGCAGGCGACCCCTAATTCACCCCTCCACTTT. This codes for CASSLQATPNSPLHF.

This chain connects TRBV5-8 to TRBJ1-5; 7 bases map to TRBD1. CDR1 is SGHTS, CDR2 YDEGEE, per germline. Unmatched junction bases numbered 11, after V lost 4 bases and J lost 1 base. This CDR3 spans 17 amino acids. The CDR3 sequence: CASSQKWRGPSNQPQHF. CDR3 nucleotides: TGTGCCAGCAGCCAAAAGTGGAGGGGGCCAAGCAATCAGCCCCAGCATTTT.

This chain joins TRBV19 and TRBJ1-5; tentative D call: TRBD1 (6 bases). CDR1 is LNHDA, CDR2 SQIVND, per germline (reference sequence). The V and J ends lost 4 bases and 4 bases respectively, with 14 bases between them. CDR3 length: 15 residues. CDR3 sequence (DNA): TGTGCCAGTAGTACCCGGGACACTCGGAATCAGCCCCAGCATTTT. Translation: CASSTRDTRNQPQHF.

The V call is TRBV28, the J call TRBJ1-6; possibly TRBD1 for D (5 bases). The germline V gene encodes CDR1 MDHEN and CDR2 SYDVKM. Between the trimmed V and J ends, which lost 5 bases and 8 bases, there was a span of 19 bases. This CDR3 comprises 16 residues. The DNA for the CDR3 is TGTGCCAGCAGTCTGTCGACAGCGAACGTTTATTCACCCCTCCACTTT. It yields the protein CASSLSTANVYSPLHF. Full variable domain (remainder filled in from reference TRBV28 and TRBJ1-6): DVKVTQSSRYLVKRTGEKVFLECVQDMDHENMFWYRQDPGLGLRLIYFSYDVKMKEKGDIPEGYSVSREKKERFSLILESASTNQTSMYLCASSLSTANVYSPLHFGNGTRLTVT.

V and J are TRBV5-5 and TRBJ1-2, with D tentatively TRBD1 (5 bases). V dropped 4 bases and J dropped 1 base, with 17 bases sitting between them. This CDR3 contains 16 residues. Germline V gene lookup returns CDR1 SGHKS and CDR2 YYEKEE (reference sequence). The CDR3 DNA is TGTGCCAGCAGCCCCTACGTGGGGGGAAGTAACTATGGCTACACCTTC. Protein product: CASSPYVGGSNYGYTF.

The rearrangement uses TRBV10-3 and TRBJ2-3; 11 bases map to TRBD2. V gave up 0 bases and J gave up 2 bases; unmatched junction bases: 4. The CDR3 length is 17 residues. Germline V gene lookup returns CDR1 ENHRY and CDR2 SYGVKD. Here the CDR3 reads CAISESASGGSTDTQYF. The CDR3 DNA sequence: TGTGCCATCAGTGAGTCGGCTAGCGGGGGGTCCACAGATACGCAGTATTTT.

The J gene is TRBJ2-3, the V gene TRBV7-3; 9 nucleotides line up with TRBD2. CDR3 length equals 16 residues. The germline CDR1 and CDR2 sequences are SGHTA and FQGTGA. Losses at the gene ends were 5 bases for V and 0 bases for J; bases not matched to a gene: 6. CDR3 sequence (DNA): TGTGCCAGCAGCCCGCTAGCGGGATGGAGCACAGATACGCAGTATTTT. This translates into CASSPLAGWSTDTQYF.